This TCR beta chain was obtained from a study of T-cell reconstitution after alpha-beta-depleted transplantation in children. Library preparation (for TCRbeta) was performed with unique molecular identifiers. TCRdb reprocessed the PCR reads with MiXCR, giving one entry per CDR3 protein. The table has about 360,000 distinct CDR3 sequences, roughly 15% seen once. CDR1 SGDLS and CDR2 YYNGEE come from the germline V gene. This CDR3 is 15 amino acids long. Trimming left V 3 bases short and J 0 bases short, with 12 bases between. The sequence came from a human donor who donated a stem cell graft to a child with Fanconi anemia. The chain uses TRBV9 and TRBJ1-1; D is unclear. Here the sequenced sample was PBMCs, taken from the stem cell graft. The CDR3 bases are TGTGCCAGCAGCGGCGGCAGCACCATGAACACTGAAGCTTTCTTT. This translates into CASSGGSTMNTEAFF.